The rows below give T cell receptor beta chains drawn from one sample of a study of blood T cell repertoires in COVID-19. The assay was immunoSEQ multiplex PCR, and TCRdb's table has in-frame clones only and misses some. The repertoire holds about 92,000 clones, around 85% seen once, with over 10% in the top ten. The specimen was peripheral blood. Source of these receptors: a human donor in a cohort sampled during active COVID-19. Each CDR3 is given with its conserved first and last residue. Fields, in order: D gene, V gene, clone size, J gene, CDR3 DNA, CDR3 protein. The D gene is left open where the match is weak. Not every row has a clone size; where given, it reads once, few, many or a size class.

>TRBD1|TRBV5-1|NA|TRBJ1-4
TGCGCCAGCAGCCCCGACAGGGGCCTGCCGTGGGAAAAACTGTTTTTT
CASSPDRGLPWEKLFF
>NA|TRBV5-1|NA|TRBJ1-1
TGCGCCAGCAGGTTCTTCTCAGGGGCTATGAACACTGAAGCTTTCTTT
CASRFFSGAMNTEAFF
>TRBD1|TRBV9|NA|TRBJ1-2
TGTGCCAGCAGCGCGCCGGGACAGGGCCACACCTTC
CASSAPGQGHTF
>NA|TRBV5-1|NA|TRBJ1-2
TGCGCCAGCGTCGGACAGTATGGCTACACCTTC
CASVGQYGYTF
>TRBD2|TRBV29-1|once|TRBJ2-1
TGCAGCGGGGGGGAGGGTGAGCAGTTCTTC
CSGGEGEQFF
>NA|TRBV11-2|NA|TRBJ2-1
TGTGCCAGCAGCCTTCAGTACCGAAACAATGAGCAGTTCTTC
CASSLQYRNNEQFF
>TRBD2|TRBV28|NA|TRBJ2-1
TGTGCCAGCAGCGCTTTCCTAGCGGGAGGGAATGAGCAGTTCTTC
CASSAFLAGGNEQFF
>NA|TRBV5-1|NA|TRBJ2-1
TGCGCCAGCAGCTTCCGACTAAACGATGAGCAGTTCTTC
CASSFRLNDEQFF
>NA|TRBV7-2|NA|TRBJ1-1
TGTGCCAGCAGCTCCCATGCAGGGGTCGACACTGAAGCTTTCTTT
CASSSHAGVDTEAFF
>TRBD2|TRBV28|once|TRBJ2-1
TGTGCCAGCGTTGGACTAGCGAGGACCTACAATGAGCAGTTCTTC
CASVGLARTYNEQFF
>NA|TRBV6-6|NA|TRBJ2-5
TGTGCCAGCAGTTACGGAGGTGTGGAGACCCAGTACTTC
CASSYGGVETQYF
>TRBD2|TRBV4-3|NA|TRBJ2-3
TGCGCCAGCAGCCAGCCCGGGACTAGCGGGAGGGCAGATACGCAGTATTTT
CASSQPGTSGRADTQYF
>TRBD1|TRBV5-1|NA|TRBJ1-6
TGCGCCAGCAGCTGGAAGGGGGCGAATAATTCACCCCTCCACTTT
CASSWKGANNSPLHF